The entry below gives a single T cell receptor (beta chain) sequence along with its context. The antigen it recognizes is unknown. Per-base qualities were not stored, and no clone one base away is much larger. The sample belongs to a study of CD8 T cells in ankylosing spondylitis (dated by TCRdb to about 2017). For the study in its entirety: The study profiled T cell receptor beta repertoires in healthy donors and ankylosing spondylitis patients to find disease-linked TCR variants. The whole study cohort included under 140 healthy donors and 25 ankylosing spondylitis patients. Peripheral blood was sampled, and synovial fluid was additionally collected from ankylosing spondylitis patients.

Results the study describes overall, beyond this receptor: The disease-linked clones were reported as significantly enriched in matched synovial fluid samples from ankylosing spondylitis patients. The disease-linked clones had a CD8+ phenotype and were found at relatively low frequencies in peripheral blood. Blood from ankylosing spondylitis patients appeared to be characterized by a TCR beta motif made up of seven or eight highly homologous amino acid variants. Some TCR beta motif variants had previously been reported in synovial fluid and blood of reactive arthritis patients, which suggested common disease-initiation mechanisms.

V drops 5 bases and J drops 4 bases, leaving 12 bases in between. Taken from cysteine to phenylalanine, the CDR3 has 14 residues. Here the CDR3 DNA is all that survives: 42 bases in frame from base 1. Sequencing was performed on an Illumina HiSeq 2500. TCR beta libraries were prepared by quantitative 5'-RACE with molecular barcodes. In the source study's methods: To identify disease-linked TCR variants, a new computational method was used, one built on a probabilistic model of VDJ rearrangement. The public reads were run again by TCRdb, first through fastp at Q25 and then through MiXCR, and only productive beta chains were kept. Rows are combined by CDR3 protein, so each entry shows the most common genes and DNA. These V and J calls rely on TCRdb rather than the paper's analysis. The sample has around 450,000 distinct CDR3 sequences on record, 25% to 30% of them singletons. In total, the top ten clones hold under 0.9% of the sample.

Source material: blood, either unsorted or a sorted T cell fraction (not recorded which). This TCR derives from a male donor with ankylosing spondylitis. This sequence uses TRBV12-3 or TRBV12-4 and TRBJ1-3; the D gene cannot be resolved reliably. The CDR3 here reads CASSGYRAGNTIYF. At the DNA level, the sequence is TGTGCCAGCAGTGGGTACCGGGCGGGAAACACCATATATTTT.